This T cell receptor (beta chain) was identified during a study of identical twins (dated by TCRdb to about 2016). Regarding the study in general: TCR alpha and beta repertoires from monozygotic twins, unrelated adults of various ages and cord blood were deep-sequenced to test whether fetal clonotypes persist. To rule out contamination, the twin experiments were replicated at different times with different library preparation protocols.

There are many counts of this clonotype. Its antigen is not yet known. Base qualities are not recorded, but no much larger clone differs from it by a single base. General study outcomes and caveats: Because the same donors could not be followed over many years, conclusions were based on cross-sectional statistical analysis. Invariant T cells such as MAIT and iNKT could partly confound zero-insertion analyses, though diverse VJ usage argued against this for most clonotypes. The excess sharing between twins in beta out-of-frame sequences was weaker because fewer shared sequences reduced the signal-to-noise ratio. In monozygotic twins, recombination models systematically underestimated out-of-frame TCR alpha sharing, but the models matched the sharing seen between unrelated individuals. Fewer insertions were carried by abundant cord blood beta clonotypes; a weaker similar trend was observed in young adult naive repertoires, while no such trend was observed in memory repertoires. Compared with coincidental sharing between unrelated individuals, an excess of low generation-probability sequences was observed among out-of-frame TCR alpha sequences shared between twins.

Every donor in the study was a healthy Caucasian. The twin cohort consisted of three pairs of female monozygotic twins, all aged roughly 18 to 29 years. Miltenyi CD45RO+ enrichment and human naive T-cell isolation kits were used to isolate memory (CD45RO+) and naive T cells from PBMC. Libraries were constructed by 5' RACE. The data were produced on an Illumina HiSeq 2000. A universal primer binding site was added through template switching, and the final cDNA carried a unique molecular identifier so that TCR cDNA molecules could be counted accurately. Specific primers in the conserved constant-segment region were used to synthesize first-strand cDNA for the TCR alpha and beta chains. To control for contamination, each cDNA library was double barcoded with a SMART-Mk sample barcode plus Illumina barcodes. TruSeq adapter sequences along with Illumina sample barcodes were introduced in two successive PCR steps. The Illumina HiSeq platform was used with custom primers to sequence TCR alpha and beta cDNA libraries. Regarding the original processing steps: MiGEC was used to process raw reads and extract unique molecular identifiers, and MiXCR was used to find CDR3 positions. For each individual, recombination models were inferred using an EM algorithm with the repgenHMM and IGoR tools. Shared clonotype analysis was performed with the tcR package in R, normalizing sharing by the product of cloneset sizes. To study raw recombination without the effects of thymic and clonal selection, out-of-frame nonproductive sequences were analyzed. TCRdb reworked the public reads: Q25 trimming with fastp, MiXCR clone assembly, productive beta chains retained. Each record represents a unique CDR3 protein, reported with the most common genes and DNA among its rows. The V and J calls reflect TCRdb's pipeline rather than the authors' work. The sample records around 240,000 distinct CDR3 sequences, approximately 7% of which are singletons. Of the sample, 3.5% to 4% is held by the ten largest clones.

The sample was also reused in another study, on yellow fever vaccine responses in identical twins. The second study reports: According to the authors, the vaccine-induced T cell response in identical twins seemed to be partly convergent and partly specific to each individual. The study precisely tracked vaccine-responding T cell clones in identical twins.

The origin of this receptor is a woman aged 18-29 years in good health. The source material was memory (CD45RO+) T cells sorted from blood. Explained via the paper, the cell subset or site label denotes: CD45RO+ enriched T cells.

This receptor has the CDR3 CASTERGLGTEAFF. The base sequence is TGTGCCAGCACCGAGCGGGGGCTCGGCACTGAAGCTTTCTTT. Recombination joined TRBV12-3 or TRBV12-4 with TRBJ1-1; 6 matching bases give a weak D call of TRBD1. The CDR3, from cysteine to phenylalanine, totals 14 residues. Just the 42-base CDR3 DNA is kept, in frame starting at base 1. Between the V and J ends, shortened by 7 bases and 4 bases respectively, the junction contains 16 bases.